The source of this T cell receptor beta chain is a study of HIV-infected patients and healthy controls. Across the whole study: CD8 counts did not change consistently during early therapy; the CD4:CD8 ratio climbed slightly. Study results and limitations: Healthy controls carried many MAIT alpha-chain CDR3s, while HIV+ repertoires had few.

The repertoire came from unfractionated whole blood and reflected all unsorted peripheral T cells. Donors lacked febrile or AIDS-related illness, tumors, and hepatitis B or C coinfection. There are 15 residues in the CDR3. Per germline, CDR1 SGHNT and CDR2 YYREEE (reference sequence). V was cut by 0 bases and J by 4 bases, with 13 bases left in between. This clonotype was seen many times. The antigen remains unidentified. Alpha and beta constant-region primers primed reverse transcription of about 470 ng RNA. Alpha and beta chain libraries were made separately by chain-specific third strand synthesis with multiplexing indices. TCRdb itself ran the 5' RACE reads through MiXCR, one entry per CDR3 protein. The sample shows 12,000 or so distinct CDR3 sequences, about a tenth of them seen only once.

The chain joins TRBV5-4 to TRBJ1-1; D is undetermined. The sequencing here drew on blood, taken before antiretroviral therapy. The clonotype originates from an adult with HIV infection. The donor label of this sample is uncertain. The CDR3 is CASSLGQVRATEAFF. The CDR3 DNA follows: TGTGCCAGCAGCTTGGGGCAGGTTAGGGCCACTGAAGCTTTCTTT.